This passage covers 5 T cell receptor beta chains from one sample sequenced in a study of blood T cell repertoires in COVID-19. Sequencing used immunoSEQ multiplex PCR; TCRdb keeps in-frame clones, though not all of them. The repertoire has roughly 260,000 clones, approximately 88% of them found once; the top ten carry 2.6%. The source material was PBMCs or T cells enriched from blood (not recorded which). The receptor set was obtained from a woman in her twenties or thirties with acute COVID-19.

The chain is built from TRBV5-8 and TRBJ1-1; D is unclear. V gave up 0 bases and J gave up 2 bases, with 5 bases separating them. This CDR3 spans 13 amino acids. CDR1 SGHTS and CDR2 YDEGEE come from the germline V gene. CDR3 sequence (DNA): TGTGCCAGCAGCTTGGCCACTAACACTGAAGCTTTCTTT. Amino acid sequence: CASSLATNTEAFF.

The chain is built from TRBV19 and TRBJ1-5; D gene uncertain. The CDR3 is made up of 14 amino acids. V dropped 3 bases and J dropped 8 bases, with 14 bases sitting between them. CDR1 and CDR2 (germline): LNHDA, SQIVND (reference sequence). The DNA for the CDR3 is TGTGCCAGTAGTATGTTCGGTGATGATGAGCCCCAGCATTTT. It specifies CASSMFGDDEPQHF.

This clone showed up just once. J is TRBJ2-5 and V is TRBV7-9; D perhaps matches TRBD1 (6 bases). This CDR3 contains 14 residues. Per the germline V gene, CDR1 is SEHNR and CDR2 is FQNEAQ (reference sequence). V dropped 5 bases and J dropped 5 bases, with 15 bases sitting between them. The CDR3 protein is CASSPGQGSETQYF. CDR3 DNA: TGTGCCAGCAGCCCTGGGCAGGGGTCGGAGACCCAGTACTTC.

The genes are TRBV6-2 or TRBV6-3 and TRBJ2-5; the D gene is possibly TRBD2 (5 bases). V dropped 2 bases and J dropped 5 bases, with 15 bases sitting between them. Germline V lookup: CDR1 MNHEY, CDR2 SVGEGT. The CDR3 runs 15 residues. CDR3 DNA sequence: TGTGCCAGCAGTTACAAAGAGGGCTTATGGGAGACCCAGTACTTC. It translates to CASSYKEGLWETQYF.

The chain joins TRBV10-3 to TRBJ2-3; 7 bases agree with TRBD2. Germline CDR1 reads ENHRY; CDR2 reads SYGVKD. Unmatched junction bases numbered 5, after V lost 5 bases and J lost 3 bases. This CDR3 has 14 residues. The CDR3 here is CAISNRTSTDTQYF. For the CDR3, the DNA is TGTGCCATCAGTAACAGGACTAGTACAGATACGCAGTATTTT.